What follows are 21 T cell receptor beta chains derived from one specimen sequenced in a study of blood T cell repertoires in COVID-19. Using immunoSEQ multiplex PCR, the repertoire was profiled, and TCRdb retains in-frame clones only, with some absent. The sample lists over 20,000 clones, 91% occurring once. Sequenced sample: peripheral blood. These receptors came from a woman between 65 and 79 years old with active COVID-19.

The chain carries TRBV19 and TRBJ2-7; D may be TRBD2 (5 bases). V lost 3 bases, J lost 6 bases, and 9 bases lay in between. The CDR3 is made up of 12 amino acids. Looked up from germline, CDR1 is LNHDA and CDR2 is SQIVND (reference sequence). The CDR3, as DNA: TGTGCCAGTAGTATTGAGGGTACCGAGCAGTACTTC. Its translation is CASSIEGTEQYF.

The chain employs TRBV5-1 and TRBJ2-1, with TRBD2 matching 8 bases. V lost 0 bases to trimming and J lost 6 bases; unmatched junction nucleotides: 5. Looked up from germline, CDR1 is SGHRS and CDR2 is YFSETQ. The CDR3 spans 15 residues. In nucleotides, the CDR3 is TGCGCCAGCAGCTTGGGAGGACTAGCAGGCAATGAGCAGTTCTTC. Translating gives CASSLGGLAGNEQFF.

V and J are TRBV5-4 and TRBJ2-5, with TRBD2 matching over 14 bases. Per germline, CDR1 SGHNT and CDR2 YYREEE (reference sequence). This CDR3 has 16 residues. The V segment lost 3 bases and the J segment 7 bases; nucleotides outside the gene matches: 8. The CDR3 nucleotides read TGTGCCAGCAGCTATTTAGGGACTAGCGGGAGTGGGACCCAGTACTTC. Its translation is CASSYLGTSGSGTQYF.

The chain employs TRBV3-1 (or the pseudogene TRBV3-2) and TRBJ2-5; D is undetermined. V shed 1 base and J shed 3 bases, with 12 bases lying between them. Germline V gives CDR1 LGHDT, CDR2 YNNKEL (reference sequence). The CDR3 spans 15 residues. The CDR3 region is CASSQAVQTKETQYF. For the CDR3, the DNA is TGTGCCAGCAGCCAAGCGGTACAGACCAAAGAGACCCAGTACTTC.

This sequence joins TRBV19 and TRBJ2-2; possible D gene TRBD2, 5 bases. CDR3 length: 14 amino acids. Germline values: CDR1 LNHDA, CDR2 SQIVND (reference sequence). The ends were cut back, 4 bases at V and 2 bases at J, with 8 bases in the middle. For the CDR3, the DNA is TGTGCCAGTAGTAGCGGGTCCAACACCGGGGAGCTGTTTTTT. Protein: CASSSGSNTGELFF.

This rearrangement joins TRBV18 to TRBJ1-1; D is uncertain. The CDR3 length is 13 residues. V was trimmed by 4 bases and J by 5 bases, leaving 11 bases between them. Germline V gives CDR1 KGHSH, CDR2 LQKENI. CDR3: CASSRGEWTEAFF. DNA for the CDR3: TGTGCCAGCTCACGAGGTGAATGGACTGAAGCTTTCTTT.

The genes are TRBV19 and TRBJ1-1; possibly TRBD1 for D (5 bases). Trimming removed 3 bases at V and 3 bases at J, with 8 bases between. Germline values: CDR1 LNHDA, CDR2 SQIVND (reference sequence). The CDR3 extends over 13 amino acids. In DNA form, the CDR3 reads TGTGCCAGTAGTATGGACAAAGACACTGAAGCTTTCTTT. Translating gives CASSMDKDTEAFF.

The chain combines TRBV28 with TRBJ2-7, with no clear D. CDR1 and CDR2 (germline): MDHEN, SYDVKM. Between the trimmed V and J ends, which lost 7 bases and 0 bases, there was a span of 10 bases. This CDR3 region has 13 residues. In DNA, the CDR3 is TGTGCCAGCACCCAGGCGAGCTCCTACGAGCAGTACTTC. Protein: CASTQASSYEQYF.

This rearrangement joins TRBV5-1 to TRBJ2-2; D remains ambiguous. Germline V gives CDR1 SGHRS, CDR2 YFSETQ. Trimming took off 0 bases at V and 1 base at J, with 4 bases between the two ends. The CDR3 is 14 residues long. The CDR3 region has the DNA TGCGCCAGCAGCTTGGCAGTGAACACCGGGGAGCTGTTTTTT. It is translated as CASSLAVNTGELFF.

The rearrangement joins TRBV29-1 to TRBJ1-1; the match to TRBD1 covers 7 bases. Germline V gives CDR1 SQVTM, CDR2 ANQGSEA. Trimming at V came to 5 bases and at J to 4 bases, leaving 13 bases not matched to a gene. The CDR3 is 15 amino acids. The CDR3 loop is CSVRGAGGLGTEAFF. CDR3 in DNA: TGCAGCGTTAGAGGAGCAGGGGGATTGGGCACTGAAGCTTTCTTT.

The V call is TRBV21-1, the J call TRBJ2-2; the DNA was not used to check the table's D call, TRBD1. TRBV21-1 is described as a pseudogene. The CDR3 is 17 amino acids. CDR3 protein: CASSKGGQGASTGELFF. DNA for the CDR3: TGTGCCAGCAGCAAAGGGGGCCAGGGGGCGAGCACCGGGGAGCTGTTTTTT.

This chain joins TRBV28 and TRBJ2-7, with TRBD2 matching 9 bases. V was clipped by 8 bases and J by 3 bases; unmatched bases: 23. CDR1 is MDHEN, CDR2 SYDVKM, per germline. The CDR3 is 19 amino acids. Here the CDR3 reads CASSSRGGRAGERFYEQYF. DNA for the CDR3: TGTGCCAGCTCATCCCGGGGCGGGAGGGCCGGGGAGCGTTTCTACGAGCAGTACTTC.

This clone was seen a few times. The V and J genes are TRBV11-2 and TRBJ1-1; D is unresolved. V was shortened by 2 bases and J by 5 bases, with 12 bases between the two germline ends. This CDR3 contains 14 residues. Germline CDR1 is SGHAT and CDR2 is FQNNGV. The CDR3 here is CASSLRSAGTEAFF. DNA of the CDR3: TGTGCCAGCAGCTTAAGATCCGCGGGGACTGAAGCTTTCTTT.

DNA of the CDR3: TGTGCCAGTAGTATCGCTTGGGCGGGGGGAGCCCAGTACTTC. Protein product: CASSIAWAGGAQYF. The rearrangement links TRBV19 to TRBJ2-5, with 8 bases aligning to TRBD2. V lost 3 bases and J lost 9; bases outside the gene matches: 9. CDR1 LNHDA and CDR2 SQIVND come from the germline V gene (reference sequence). The CDR3 sequence is 14 residues long.

This CDR3 is CASSSRQGDHYEQYF. Written as DNA, the CDR3 is TGTGCCAGCAGCTCTAGACAGGGAGACCACTACGAGCAGTACTTC. This rearrangement joins TRBV5-4 to TRBJ2-7, with 7 bases fitting TRBD1. The CDR3 consists of 15 residues. Germline values: CDR1 SGHNT, CDR2 YYREEE (reference sequence). V lost 3 bases, J lost 3 bases, and 9 bases stayed unmatched.

The rearrangement links TRBV28 to TRBJ2-1, with D possibly TRBD2 on 5 matching bases. Between the trimmed V and J ends, which lost 6 bases and 8 bases, there was a span of 11 bases. Germline CDR1 MDHEN, CDR2 SYDVKM. CDR3 length equals 12 residues. This CDR3 is CASSRGYDEQFF. In DNA form, the CDR3 reads TGTGCCAGCAGCCGGGGTTACGATGAGCAGTTCTTC.

The V gene is TRBV4-1, the J gene TRBJ1-5, with 10 positions matching TRBD1. V lost 0 bases and J lost 7; bases outside the gene matches: 12. CDR3 length equals 18 residues. CDR1 and CDR2 from the germline V gene are MGHRA and YSYEKL. The chain's CDR3 is CASSQEVSGTGVGQPQHF. CDR3 DNA: TGCGCCAGCAGCCAAGAAGTTTCCGGGACAGGGGTAGGGCAGCCCCAGCATTTT.

The chain recombines TRBV20-1 with TRBJ2-1, with D perhaps assigned TRBD1 or TRBD2 (6 bases each). The CDR3 totals 13 residues. Trimming cost V 3 bases and J 6 bases, with 12 bases left between them. Germline CDR1 and CDR2: DFQATT and SNEGSKA (reference sequence). The DNA for the CDR3 is TGCAGTGCTAGTGGGGGGCTCGGCAATGAGCAGTTCTTC. Translating it yields CSASGGLGNEQFF.

This sequence joins TRBV4-1 and TRBJ2-1; possible D gene TRBD1, 5 bases. This CDR3 is 14 amino acids long. Per germline, CDR1 MGHRA and CDR2 YSYEKL. Trimming cost V 1 base and J 4 bases, with 8 bases left between them. CDR3: CASSQVGAYNEQFF. CDR3 in DNA: TGCGCCAGCAGCCAAGTTGGGGCGTACAATGAGCAGTTCTTC.

This clone was found once. V is TRBV5-1 and J is TRBJ2-3; TRBD2 agrees at 10 bases. V gave up 2 bases and J gave up 3 bases; unmatched junction bases: 6. In germline, CDR1 is SGHRS, CDR2 YFSETQ. The CDR3 has 16 amino acids. The CDR3: CASSFAVAGGTDTQYF. The DNA for the CDR3 is TGCGCCAGCAGCTTCGCCGTAGCGGGAGGAACAGATACGCAGTATTTT.

This rearrangement joins TRBV7-3 to TRBJ2-2, with unresolved D. The germline CDR1 and CDR2 sequences are SGHTA and FQGTGA. The CDR3 covers 17 residues. V was trimmed by 2 bases and J by 0 bases, leaving 13 bases between them. This CDR3 is CASSLDAERPNTGELFF. The CDR3 region has the DNA TGTGCCAGCAGCTTAGATGCCGAGCGACCGAACACCGGGGAGCTGTTTTTT.